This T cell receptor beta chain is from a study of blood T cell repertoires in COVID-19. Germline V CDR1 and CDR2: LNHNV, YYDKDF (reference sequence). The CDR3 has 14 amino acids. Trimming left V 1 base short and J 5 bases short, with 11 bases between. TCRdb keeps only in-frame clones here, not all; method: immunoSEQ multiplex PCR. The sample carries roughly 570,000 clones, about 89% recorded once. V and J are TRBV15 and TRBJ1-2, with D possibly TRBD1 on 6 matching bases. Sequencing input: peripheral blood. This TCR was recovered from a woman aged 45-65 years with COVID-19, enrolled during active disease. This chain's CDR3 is CATSRVGQPYGYTF. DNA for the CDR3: TGTGCCACCAGCAGAGTAGGACAGCCGTATGGCTACACCTTC.